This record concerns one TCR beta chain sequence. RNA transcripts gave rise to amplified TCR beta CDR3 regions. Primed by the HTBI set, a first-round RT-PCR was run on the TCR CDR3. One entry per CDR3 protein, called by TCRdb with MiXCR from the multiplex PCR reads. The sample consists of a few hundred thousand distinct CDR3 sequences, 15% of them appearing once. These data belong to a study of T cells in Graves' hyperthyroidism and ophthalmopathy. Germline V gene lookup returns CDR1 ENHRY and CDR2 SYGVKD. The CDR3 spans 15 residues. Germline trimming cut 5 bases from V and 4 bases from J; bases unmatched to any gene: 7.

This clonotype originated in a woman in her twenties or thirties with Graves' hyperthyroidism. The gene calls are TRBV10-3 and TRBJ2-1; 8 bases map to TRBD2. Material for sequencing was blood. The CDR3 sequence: CAISPGGGFYNEQFF. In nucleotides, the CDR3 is TGTGCCATCAGTCCGGGCGGGGGGTTTTACAATGAGCAGTTCTTC.